This entry lists 21 T cell receptor beta chains sequenced from one sample in a study of PD-1 blockade in classical Hodgkin lymphoma. Each of the patients experienced relapse following autologous stem cell transplantation, and their brentuximab vedotin exposure differed. Repertoires were generated with immunoSEQ multiplex PCR, while TCRdb's copy carries only in-frame clones and drops some. The data contain 55,000 to 65,000 clones, over 75% of them singletons. The sequencing used peripheral blood mononuclear cells (PBMCs), collected at baseline. These receptors all come from a human donor with classical Hodgkin lymphoma.

The V and J genes are TRBV27 and TRBJ1-2, with a possible D match to TRBD1 (6 bases). V gave up 8 bases and J gave up 8 bases, with 15 bases separating them. This CDR3 is 12 amino acids long. Germline V gene data show CDR1 as MNHEY and CDR2 as SMNVEV (reference sequence). CDR3 residues: CASRDGGGGYTF. As DNA, the CDR3 is TGTGCCAGCCGCGACGGGGGGGGCGGCTACACCTTC.

The J gene is TRBJ1-2, the V gene TRBV7-9, with D possibly TRBD1 on 5 matching bases. The CDR3 totals 17 residues. V was trimmed by 4 bases and J by 6 bases, leaving 24 bases between them. Germline lookup yields CDR1 SEHNR and CDR2 FQNEAQ (reference sequence). The CDR3 loop reads CASSSPSTTRDLNGYTF. CDR3 DNA: TGTGCCAGCAGCTCCCCCTCCACTACCAGGGATCTGAATGGCTACACCTTC.

This chain links TRBV30 with TRBJ2-5; D remains ambiguous. From germline, CDR1 is GTSNPN and CDR2 SVGIG (reference sequence). The CDR3 has 13 residues. The germline V and J ends were trimmed by 2 bases and 2 bases, with 9 bases remaining between them. The DNA for the CDR3 is TGTGCCTGGAGTCGGCGGCAGCAAGAGACCCAGTACTTC. This gives the protein CAWSRRQQETQYF.

The J gene is TRBJ2-7, the V gene TRBV19; D is undetermined. With 5 bases removed from V and 5 bases from J, the gap between germline ends came to 19 bases. CDR1 LNHDA and CDR2 SQIVND come from the germline V gene (reference sequence). The CDR3 consists of 15 residues. The CDR3 DNA reads TGTGCCAGTAGTTATTCGGGCAGATATATCAACGAGCAGTACTTC. This codes for CASSYSGRYINEQYF. Supplemented by reference TRBV19 and TRBJ2-7, the full variable domain reads DGGITQSPKYLFRKEGQNVTLSCEQNLNHDAMYWYRQDPGQGLRLIYYSQIVNDFQKGDIAEGYSVSREKKESFPLTVTSAQKNPTAFYLCASSYSGRYINEQYFGPGTRLTVT.

V and J are TRBV19 and TRBJ2-1, with D uncertain. This CDR3 has 15 amino acids. The V gene's germline CDR1 is LNHDA and CDR2 SQIVND (reference sequence). Trimming cost V 2 bases and J 0 bases, with 8 bases left between them. The chain's CDR3 is CASSILLDSYNEQFF. In DNA form, the CDR3 reads TGTGCCAGTAGTATACTGCTGGACTCCTACAATGAGCAGTTCTTC.

V and J are TRBV7-2 and TRBJ2-5, with 15 bases identical to TRBD2. V trimming: 5 bases; J trimming: 2 bases; junction bases outside the gene matches: 9. The CDR3 length is 18 residues. Germline CDR1 is SGHTA and CDR2 is FQGNSA. The CDR3 region is CASSPWGLAGGNQETQYF. In DNA, the CDR3 is TGTGCCAGCAGCCCATGGGGACTAGCGGGGGGTAATCAAGAGACCCAGTACTTC.

Here the CDR3 DNA reads TGTGCCAGCAGTTTTTTTTTCGGATCTCCTAATGAAAAACTGTTTTTT. Amino acid sequence: CASSFFFGSPNEKLFF. The rearrangement joins TRBV27 to TRBJ1-4, with D hard to call. V lost 3 bases to trimming and J lost 3 bases, with 14 bases between them. The V gene's germline CDR1 is MNHEY and CDR2 SMNVEV (reference sequence). The CDR3 covers 16 residues.

The J gene is TRBJ2-3, the V gene TRBV2; a possible D gene is TRBD2 (6 bases). V was cut by 4 bases and J by 4 bases, with 12 bases left in between. The CDR3 contains 14 residues. CDR1 and CDR2 from the germline V gene are SNHLY and FYNNEI. The DNA for the CDR3 is TGTGCCAGCAGTGTCGGCAGGGAGGCAGATACGCAGTATTTT. Translation: CASSVGREADTQYF.

The V call is TRBV7-9, the J call TRBJ2-7; D is uncertain. This CDR3 is 14 amino acids long. Trimming stripped 6 bases from V and 5 bases from J, with 17 bases between. The germline V gene has CDR1 SEHNR and CDR2 FQNEAQ (reference sequence). CDR3: CASRQDTNQDEQYF. The DNA for the CDR3 is TGTGCCAGCAGGCAAGACACAAACCAGGACGAGCAGTACTTC.

This clone was picked up one time. This rearrangement joins TRBV12-5 to TRBJ1-2; no firm D call. Trimming cost V 3 bases and J 4 bases, with 6 bases left between them. This CDR3 region has 12 residues. Per the germline V gene, CDR1 is LGHNT and CDR2 is FRNRAP. CDR3 loop: CASGLDFYGYTF. Written as DNA, the CDR3 is TGTGCTAGTGGTTTAGATTTCTATGGCTACACCTTC. Filled out from reference TRBV12-5 and TRBJ1-2, the complete variable domain reads DARVTQTPRHKVTEMGQEVTMRCQPILGHNTVFWYRQTMMQGLELLAYFRNRAPLDDSGMPKDRFSAEMPDATLATLKIQPSEPRDSAVYFCASGLDFYGYTFGSGTRLTVV.

The chain uses TRBV13 and TRBJ2-5; D unclear. V lost 2 bases to trimming and J lost 1 base, with 8 bases between them. Germline lookup yields CDR1 PRHDT and CDR2 FYEKMQ (reference sequence). This CDR3 is built from 14 residues. DNA of the CDR3: TGTGCCAGCAGCTTAAACCACGGCCAAGAGACCCAGTACTTC. Protein: CASSLNHGQETQYF. Together with reference TRBV13 and TRBJ2-5, the CDR3 gives the full variable domain: AAGVIQSPRHLIKEKRETATLKCYPIPRHDTVYWYQQGPGQDPQFLISFYEKMQSDKGSIPDRFSAQQFSDYHSELNMSSLELGDSALYFCASSLNHGQETQYFGPGTRLLVL.

This sequence joins TRBV7-9 and TRBJ1-5, with D perhaps TRBD1 (6 bases). The CDR3 length is 15 residues. Germline V gene data show CDR1 as SEHNR and CDR2 as FQNEAQ (reference sequence). Trimming took 5 bases from V and 3 from J, leaving 14 bases between them. The CDR3 spells CASSGSNRANQPQHF. CDR3 coding DNA: TGTGCCAGCAGCGGCAGCAACAGGGCCAATCAGCCCCAGCATTTT.

This rearrangement joins TRBV5-1 to TRBJ2-3; D not resolved. Trimming pared 4 bases from V and 6 bases from J, leaving 18 bases between. CDR1 SGHRS and CDR2 YFSETQ come from the germline V gene. The CDR3 covers 15 residues. As DNA, the CDR3 is TGCGCCAGCAGCCTCGGTTTCGCCGACGCGGATACGCAGTATTTT. Encoded protein: CASSLGFADADTQYF.

This clone has more than one count but fewer than ten. The chain is built from TRBV11-3 and TRBJ1-1; D unclear. This CDR3 has 14 residues. Germline assignment: CDR1 SGHNT and CDR2 YENEEA. Between the trimmed V and J ends, which lost 4 bases and 1 base, there was a span of 10 bases. The CDR3 DNA reads TGTGCCAGCAGCTCAGGACGGGGGAACACTGAAGCTTTCTTT. It encodes CASSSGRGNTEAFF.

The genes are TRBV7-3 and TRBJ2-1; 10 positions agree with TRBD2. Germline CDR1 is SGHTA and CDR2 is FQGTGA. The CDR3 runs to 16 residues. J was trimmed by 5 bases and V by 4 bases; bases with no gene match: 8. The chain's CDR3 is CASSSLTSGANNEQFF. CDR3 nucleotide sequence: TGTGCCAGCAGCTCCCTCACTAGCGGGGCGAACAATGAGCAGTTCTTC. The full variable domain, in which reference TRBV7-3 and TRBJ2-1 provide the parts outside the CDR3, is GAGVSQTPSNKVTEKGKYVELRCDPISGHTALYWYRQSLGQGPEFLIYFQGTGAADDSGLPNDRFFAVRPEGSVSTLKIQRTERGDSAVYLCASSSLTSGANNEQFFGPGTRLTVL.

This chain connects TRBV7-8 to TRBJ1-4, with D uncertain. Trimming stripped 5 bases from V and 6 bases from J, with 16 bases between. The CDR3 contains 15 residues. CDR1 and CDR2 from the germline V gene are SGHVS and FQNEAQ. The CDR3 loop reads CASSQNNAWYEKLFF. For the CDR3, the DNA is TGTGCCAGCAGCCAAAACAACGCTTGGTATGAAAAACTGTTTTTT.

This sequence joins TRBV19 and TRBJ1-2; unclear D gene. The V end lost 2 bases, the J end lost 7 bases, and 11 bases lay between the germline ends. CDR3 size: 13 residues. The germline gives CDR1 LNHDA, CDR2 SQIVND (reference sequence). This chain's CDR3 is CASSIIGEGGYTF. The CDR3 nucleotides read TGTGCCAGTAGTATAATCGGGGAAGGTGGCTACACCTTC. Full variable domain (missing parts from reference TRBV19 and TRBJ1-2): DGGITQSPKYLFRKEGQNVTLSCEQNLNHDAMYWYRQDPGQGLRLIYYSQIVNDFQKGDIAEGYSVSREKKESFPLTVTSAQKNPTAFYLCASSIIGEGGYTFGSGTRLTVV.

The chain recombines TRBV5-1 with TRBJ1-1; the D is unclear. The CDR3 runs 13 residues. The V end was cut by 4 bases, the J end by 0 bases, with 7 bases between. CDR1 is SGHRS, CDR2 YFSETQ, per germline. CDR3 sequence reads: CASSHNLNTEAFF. CDR3 bases: TGCGCCAGCAGCCATAATTTGAACACTGAAGCTTTCTTT. The whole variable domain, remainder taken from reference TRBV5-1 and TRBJ1-1, is KAGVTQTPRYLIKTRGQQVTLSCSPISGHRSVSWYQQTPGQGLQFLFEYFSETQRNKGNFPGRFSGRQFSNSRSEMNVSTLELGDSALYLCASSHNLNTEAFFGQGTRLTVV.

This CDR3 reads CASSLEGPGSIQPQHF. The CDR3 DNA reads TGCGCCAGCAGCTTGGAAGGGCCGGGAAGTATCCAGCCCCAGCATTTT. The rearrangement links TRBV5-1 to TRBJ1-5, with D unclear. CDR3 length equals 16 residues. Per the germline V gene, CDR1 is SGHRS and CDR2 is YFSETQ. Trimming pared 0 bases from V and 7 bases from J, leaving 17 bases between.

The chain couples TRBV5-1 to TRBJ1-2; a possible D gene is TRBD1 (5 bases). The V gene's germline CDR1 is SGHRS and CDR2 YFSETQ. Trimming cost V 1 base and J 7 bases, with 11 bases left between them. The CDR3 totals 13 residues. CDR3 protein: CASSLWVGGGYTF. The DNA for the CDR3 is TGCGCCAGCAGCTTGTGGGTCGGGGGTGGCTACACCTTC. Variable domain in full (rest from reference TRBV5-1 and TRBJ1-2): KAGVTQTPRYLIKTRGQQVTLSCSPISGHRSVSWYQQTPGQGLQFLFEYFSETQRNKGNFPGRFSGRQFSNSRSEMNVSTLELGDSALYLCASSLWVGGGYTFGSGTRLTVV.

The V and J genes are TRBV2 and TRBJ1-5, with D perhaps matching TRBD1 (5 bases). CDR3 length equals 14 residues. From germline, CDR1 is SNHLY and CDR2 FYNNEI. The V and J ends lost 6 bases and 2 bases respectively, with 11 bases between them. The CDR3 here is CASRGVGGNQPQHF. The CDR3 region has the DNA TGTGCCAGCAGAGGGGTGGGGGGCAATCAGCCCCAGCATTTT.